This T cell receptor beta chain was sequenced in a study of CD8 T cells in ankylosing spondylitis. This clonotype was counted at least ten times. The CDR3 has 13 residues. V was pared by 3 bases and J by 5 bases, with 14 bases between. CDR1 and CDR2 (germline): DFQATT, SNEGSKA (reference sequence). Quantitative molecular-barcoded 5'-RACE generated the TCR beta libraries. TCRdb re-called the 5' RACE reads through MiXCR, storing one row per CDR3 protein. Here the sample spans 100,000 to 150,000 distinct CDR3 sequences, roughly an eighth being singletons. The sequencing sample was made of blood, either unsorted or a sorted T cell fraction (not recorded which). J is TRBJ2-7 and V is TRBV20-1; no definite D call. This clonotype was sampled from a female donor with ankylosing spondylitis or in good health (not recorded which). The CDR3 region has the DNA TGCAGTGCTAGCCCTGGCGGTACAGACGAGCAGTACTTC. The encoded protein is CSASPGGTDEQYF.